This T cell receptor (beta chain) was found in a study of blood T cell repertoires in COVID-19. In the study overall: Whether acute or convalescent, the COVID-19 samples came from the United States, Italy and Spain.

The germline CDR1 and CDR2 sequences are SGHTA and FQGNSA. V lost 5 bases and J 6 bases, leaving 9 bases between the germline ends. There are 12 residues in the CDR3. Using immunoSEQ multiplex PCR, the repertoire was profiled, and TCRdb retains in-frame clones only, with some absent. The sample includes roughly 140,000 clones, about 84% of them seen just once. This clone was counted a single time. This chain connects TRBV7-2 to TRBJ2-3, with D unresolved. This clonotype was obtained from a man aged 55 to 70 with active or convalescent COVID-19. Source material: peripheral blood. The CDR3 loop reads CASSPFGDTQYF. CDR3 nucleotide sequence: TGTGCCAGCAGCCCTTTTGGCGATACGCAGTATTTT.